The 2 T cell receptor beta chains in this list originate from one sample, sequenced in a study of neurological immune-mediated disorders (dated by TCRdb to about 2019). Library preparation used 5' RACE. Instrument on record: Illumina HiSeq 2500. The public reads were reanalyzed by TCRdb: fastp trimming at Q25, MiXCR alignment, in-frame beta chains only. A single entry per CDR3 protein holds the most common genes and DNA from its merged rows. This sample is represented by tens of thousands of distinct CDR3 sequences; approximately 10% of them were singletons. The biggest ten clones account for roughly 1.8% of the sample. Sequences were obtained from PBMCs. These receptors all come from a man between 40 and 49 years old in good health.

This clonotype was found many times. The chain employs TRBV5-5 and TRBJ1-2, with TRBD1 identical over 7 bases. CDR3 length equals 15 residues. CDR1 is SGHKS and CDR2 is YYEKEE in the germline V gene (reference sequence). The J segment lost 8 bases and the V segment lost 3 bases, leaving 13 bases of the junction unmatched. The CDR3, as DNA: TGTGCCAGCAGCTCGACAGGGCAGGGGCTATACGGCTACACCTTC. It is translated as CASSSTGQGLYGYTF.

This clonotype has a count of ten or more. The chain joins TRBV7-9 to TRBJ2-5, with TRBD2 matching over 16 bases. There are 16 residues in the CDR3. With V trimmed by 5 bases and J by 4 bases, 4 bases remained unmatched. Germline loops: CDR1 SEHNR, CDR2 FQNEAQ (reference sequence). CDR3 sequence (DNA): TGTGCCAGCAGCCCCGGGACTAGCGGGGGGGCAGAGACCCAGTACTTC. It codes for CASSPGTSGGAETQYF.